This TCR beta chain was sequenced in a study of identifying expanded T cells in peripheral blood. With regard to this clone: Antigen: not known.

Findings and caveats of the study: Variance in clone template counts between approximately two-week samples significantly increased with total template count across all healthy donors.

Produced via immunoSEQ multiplex PCR; TCRdb's table is partial and in-frame only. The profile shows 100,000 to 150,000 clones, 84% of them singletons. Per the germline V gene, CDR1 is MNHEY and CDR2 is SVGAGI. The CDR3 is 14 residues long. The V end was cut by 0 bases, the J end by 4 bases, with 6 bases between. The sequenced sample consisted of blood. The chain joins TRBV6-5 to TRBJ2-2, with no clear D. The receptor comes from a person aged 18 to 75 in good health. This chain's CDR3 is CASSYSFLTGELFF. CDR3 coding DNA: TGTGCCAGCAGTTACTCCTTTCTCACCGGGGAGCTGTTTTTT.